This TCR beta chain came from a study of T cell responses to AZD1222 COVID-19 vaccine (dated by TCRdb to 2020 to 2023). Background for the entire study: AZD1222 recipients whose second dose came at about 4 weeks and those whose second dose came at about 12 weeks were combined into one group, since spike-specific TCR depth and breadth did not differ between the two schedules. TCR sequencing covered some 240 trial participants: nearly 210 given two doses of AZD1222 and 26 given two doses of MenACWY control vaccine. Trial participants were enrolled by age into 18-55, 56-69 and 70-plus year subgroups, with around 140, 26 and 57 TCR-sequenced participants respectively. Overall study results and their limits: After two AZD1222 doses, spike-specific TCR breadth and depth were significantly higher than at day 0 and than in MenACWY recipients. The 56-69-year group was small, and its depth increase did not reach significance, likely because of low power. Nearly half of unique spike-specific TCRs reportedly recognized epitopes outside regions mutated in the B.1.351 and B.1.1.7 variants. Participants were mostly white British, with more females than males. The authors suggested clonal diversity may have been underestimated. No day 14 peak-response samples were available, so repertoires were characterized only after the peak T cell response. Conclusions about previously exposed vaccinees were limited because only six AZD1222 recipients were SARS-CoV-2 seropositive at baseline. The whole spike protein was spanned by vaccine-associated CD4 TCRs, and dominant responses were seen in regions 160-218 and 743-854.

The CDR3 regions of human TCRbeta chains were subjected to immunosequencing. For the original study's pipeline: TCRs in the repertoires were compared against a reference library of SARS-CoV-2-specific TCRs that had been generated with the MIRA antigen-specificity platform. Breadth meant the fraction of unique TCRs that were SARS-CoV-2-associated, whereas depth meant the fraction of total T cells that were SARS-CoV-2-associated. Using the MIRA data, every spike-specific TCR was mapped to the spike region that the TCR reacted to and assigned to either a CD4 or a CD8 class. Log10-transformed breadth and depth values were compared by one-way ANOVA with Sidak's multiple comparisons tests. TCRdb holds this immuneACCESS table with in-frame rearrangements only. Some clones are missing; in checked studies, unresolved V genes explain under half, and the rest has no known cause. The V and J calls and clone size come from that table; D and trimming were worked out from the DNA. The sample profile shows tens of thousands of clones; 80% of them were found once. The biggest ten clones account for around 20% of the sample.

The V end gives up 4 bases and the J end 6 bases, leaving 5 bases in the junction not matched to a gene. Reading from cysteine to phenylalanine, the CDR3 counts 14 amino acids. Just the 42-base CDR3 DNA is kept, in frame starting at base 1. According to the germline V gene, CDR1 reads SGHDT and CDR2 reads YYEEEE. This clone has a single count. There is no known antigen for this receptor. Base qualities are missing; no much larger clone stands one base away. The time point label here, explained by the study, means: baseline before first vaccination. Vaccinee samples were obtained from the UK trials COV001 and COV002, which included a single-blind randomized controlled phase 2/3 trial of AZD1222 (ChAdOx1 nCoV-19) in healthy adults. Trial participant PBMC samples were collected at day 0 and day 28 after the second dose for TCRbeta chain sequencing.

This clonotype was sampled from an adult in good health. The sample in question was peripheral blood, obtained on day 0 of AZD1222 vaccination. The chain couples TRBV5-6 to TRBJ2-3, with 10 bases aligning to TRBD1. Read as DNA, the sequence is TGTGCCAGCAGCGGGGGGACAGGGGCGGATACGCAGTATTTT. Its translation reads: CASSGGTGADTQYF. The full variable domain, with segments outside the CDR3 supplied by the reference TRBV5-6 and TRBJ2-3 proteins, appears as DAGVTQSPTHLIKTRGQQVTLRCSPKSGHDTVSWYQQALGQGPQFIFQYYEEEERQRGNFPDRFSGHQFPNYSSELNVNALLLGDSALYLCASSGGTGADTQYFGPGTRLTVL.